The text below deals with one T cell receptor beta chain. Which antigen it targets is not known. Per-base qualities were not stored, and no clone one base away is much larger. The immunoSEQ two-step, bias-controlled multiplex PCR assay was used to amplify TRB CDR3 regions from genomic DNA. Sequencing of CDR3 libraries was carried out on an Illumina NextSeq 500. The study's own analysis went as follows. The immunoSEQ Analyzer platform was used for the initial alignment and bioinformatics, which included bias normalization against synthetic CDR3 analogs. V, D and J genes were annotated according to IMGT database definitions. For further TRBV analyses, VDJtools version 1.1.10 and the R package tcR version 2.2.1.11 were used with default settings. GLIPH analysis was performed with version 1.0 using default settings. In CDR3 sequences with at least 5 reads, significant changes in clonotype frequency were tested by a 2-sided binomial test with Benjamini-Hochberg correction (alpha = 0.01). TCRdb retrieved this table from immuneACCESS and kept in-frame rearrangements only. Not all clones are present; in checked studies, unresolved V genes account for under half, and no reason is known for the remainder. V, J and clone size are those of that table, while D and trimming were read from the DNA. In all, the sample holds about 18,000 clones, and 81% of those were seen once. The leading ten clones occupy 9.2% of the sample.

This entry is derived from a study of T cell therapy after organ transplantation (dated by TCRdb to the late 2010s). For the wider study: Autologous CMV-specific T cells, expanded in vitro for approximately 2 weeks with a peptide pool of 30 HLA class I and II CMV epitopes, were used as therapy products. Patients were given up to 6 doses of T cells at 2-week intervals and were followed for 25 to 35 weeks after finishing therapy. Of the approximately ten patients, eight were classified as clinical responders and two were classified as nonresponders. A median of 1.92 x 10^8 CMV-specific T cells was administered to patients across 2 to 6 intravenous infusions. Short-term post-therapy blood samples were collected 4 to 8 weeks after completion of therapy. An open-label phase I trial of autologous CMV-specific adoptive T cell therapy in solid-organ transplant recipients was the basis for the study, which was a follow-up TRBV repertoire analysis. Only about 85% of the 10 patients had long-term post-therapy samples available. General study outcomes and caveats: Before therapy, nonresponders had marked clonal expansions, and their repertoires changed minimally after therapy. Assessment of confounders such as concurrent antirejection and antiviral medications was prevented by the small cohort. Fold change in CD8 clonality after therapy was inversely correlated with pretherapy clonality, suggesting that less biased repertoires were more receptive to remodeling. The small number of expansions detected in nonresponders may reflect reduced sample coverage resulting from poor CD8+ T cell yield. Reconstitution after therapy appeared to include not only transferred clonotypes but also endogenous clonotypes that had not been detected in the therapy products.

Its CDR3 holds 13 amino acids, cysteine through phenylalanine. Kept here is only the CDR3 DNA, which spans 39 bases and is read in frame from base 1. For CDR1 and CDR2, the germline V gene (reference sequence) lists MNHEY and SMNVEV. The junction carries 10 bases between V and J, which are trimmed by 4 bases and 4 bases respectively. The meaning of the sample's time point label: 4-8 weeks after completion of therapy. The patients had received solid-organ transplants and had cytomegalovirus that was drug-resistant/recurrent. Fewer than twelve trial participants were selected for repertoire analysis based on availability of post-therapy peripheral blood mononuclear cells. Viable CD3+CD8+CD4- lymphocytes were isolated from PBMCs by sorting on a BD FACSAria III. Genomic DNA was extracted from sorted cells with the Qiagen DNeasy Kit.

This clonotype was obtained from a human patient who had received a solid organ transplant and had CMV disease. Some T cells seen after a transplant may have their origin in the graft donor. Recombination linked TRBV27 to TRBJ1-2; the D gene cannot be named for sure. The sequencing used CD8+ T cells from blood, collected after autologous CMV-specific T cell therapy. The CDR3 has the sequence CASSSTGFYGYTF. The DNA sequence is TGTGCCAGCAGTTCGACCGGCTTCTATGGCTACACCTTC.